This T cell receptor (beta chain) stems from a study of tumor-infiltrating lymphocytes in oesophageal squamous cell carcinoma. Germline CDR1 is ENHRY and CDR2 is SYGVKD. The V end was cut by 4 bases, the J end by 3 bases, with 10 bases between. The CDR3 totals 13 residues. MiXCR, applied by TCRdb to the PCR reads, yields one record per CDR3 protein. Of approximately 12,000 distinct CDR3 sequences listed, around half are singletons. The clonotype originates from a male donor with esophageal squamous cell carcinoma. The chain has TRBV10-3 and TRBJ2-7, with a possible D match to TRBD2 (6 bases). What was sequenced was esophageal tumor tissue. CDR3 residues: CAISGAGFYEQYF. The DNA of the CDR3 is TGTGCCATCAGTGGTGCGGGGTTCTACGAGCAGTACTTC.